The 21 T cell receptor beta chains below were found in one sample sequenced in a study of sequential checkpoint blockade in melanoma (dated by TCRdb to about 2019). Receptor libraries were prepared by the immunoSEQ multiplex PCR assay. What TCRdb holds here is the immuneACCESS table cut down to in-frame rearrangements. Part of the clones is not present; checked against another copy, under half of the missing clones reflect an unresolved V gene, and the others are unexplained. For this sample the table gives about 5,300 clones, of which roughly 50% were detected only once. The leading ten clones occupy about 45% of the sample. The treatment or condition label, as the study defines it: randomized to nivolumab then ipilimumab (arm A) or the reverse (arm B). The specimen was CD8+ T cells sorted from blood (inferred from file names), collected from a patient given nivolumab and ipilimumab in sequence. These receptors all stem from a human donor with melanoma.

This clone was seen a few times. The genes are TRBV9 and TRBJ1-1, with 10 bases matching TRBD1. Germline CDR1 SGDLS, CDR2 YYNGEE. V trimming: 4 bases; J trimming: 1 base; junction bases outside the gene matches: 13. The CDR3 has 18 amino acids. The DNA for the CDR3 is TGTGCCAGCAGCCTGACCCCCGGGACAGGGGCACAGAACACTGAAGCTTTCTTT. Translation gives CASSLTPGTGAQNTEAFF.

The CDR3 is CASSLLGGQNYGYTF. As DNA, the CDR3 is TGTGCCAGCAGTTTACTTGGGGGACAGAACTATGGCTACACCTTC. This rearrangement joins TRBV28 to TRBJ1-2; 7 bases fit TRBD1. Germline lookup yields CDR1 MDHEN and CDR2 SYDVKM. The CDR3 runs 15 residues. The ends lost 2 bases at V and 2 bases at J; junction bases unmatched: 5.

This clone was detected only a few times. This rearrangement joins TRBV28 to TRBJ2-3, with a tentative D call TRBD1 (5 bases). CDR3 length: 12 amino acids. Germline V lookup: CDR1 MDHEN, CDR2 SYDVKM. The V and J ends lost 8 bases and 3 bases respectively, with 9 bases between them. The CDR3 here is CASSGLTDTQYF. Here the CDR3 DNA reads TGTGCCAGCTCAGGGTTGACAGATACGCAGTATTTT.

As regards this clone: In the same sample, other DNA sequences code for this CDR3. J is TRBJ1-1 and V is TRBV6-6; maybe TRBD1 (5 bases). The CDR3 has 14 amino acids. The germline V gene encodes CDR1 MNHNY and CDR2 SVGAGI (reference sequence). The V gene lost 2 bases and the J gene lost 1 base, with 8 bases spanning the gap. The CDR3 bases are TGTGCCAGCAGTTACGGGGCAGGGAACACTGAAGCTTTCTTT. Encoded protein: CASSYGAGNTEAFF.

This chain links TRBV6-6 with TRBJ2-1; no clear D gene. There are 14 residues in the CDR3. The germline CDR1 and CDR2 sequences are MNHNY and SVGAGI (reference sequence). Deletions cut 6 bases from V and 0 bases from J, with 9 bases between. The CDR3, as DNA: TGTGCCAGCAGCCCCCACGGCTCCTACAATGAGCAGTTCTTC. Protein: CASSPHGSYNEQFF.

The CDR3 spells CASSLTAKETQYF. The CDR3 DNA sequence: TGTGCCAGCAGCTTAACAGCAAAAGAGACCCAGTACTTC. The chain joins TRBV7-3 to TRBJ2-5, with no clear D. Germline values: CDR1 SGHTA, CDR2 FQGTGA. The CDR3 covers 13 residues. V lost 0 bases and J lost 3, with 5 bases in between.

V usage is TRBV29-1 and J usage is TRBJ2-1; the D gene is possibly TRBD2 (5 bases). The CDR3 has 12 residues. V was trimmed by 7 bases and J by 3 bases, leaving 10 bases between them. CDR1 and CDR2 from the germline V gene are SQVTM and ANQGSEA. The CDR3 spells CSAEARYNEQFF. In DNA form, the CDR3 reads TGCAGCGCGGAGGCCCGCTACAATGAGCAGTTCTTC.

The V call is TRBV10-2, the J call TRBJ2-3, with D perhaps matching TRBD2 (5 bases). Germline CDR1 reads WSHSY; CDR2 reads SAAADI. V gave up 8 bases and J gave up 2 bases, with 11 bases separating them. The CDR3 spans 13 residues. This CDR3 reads CASGRSPTDTQYF. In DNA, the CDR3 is TGCGCCAGCGGGAGATCCCCCACAGATACGCAGTATTTT.

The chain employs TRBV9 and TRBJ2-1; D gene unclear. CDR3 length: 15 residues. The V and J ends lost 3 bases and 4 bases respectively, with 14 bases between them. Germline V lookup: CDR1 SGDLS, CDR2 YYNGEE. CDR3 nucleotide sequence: TGTGCCAGCAGCGGAGATCACCTTAGATACAATGAGCAGTTCTTC. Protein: CASSGDHLRYNEQFF.

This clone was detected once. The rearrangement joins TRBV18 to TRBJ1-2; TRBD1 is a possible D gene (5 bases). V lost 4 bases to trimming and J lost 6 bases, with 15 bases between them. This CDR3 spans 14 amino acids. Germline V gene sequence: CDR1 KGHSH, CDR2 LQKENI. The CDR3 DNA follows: TGTGCCAGCTCACTTCAGACAGAAAGGGATGGCTACACCTTC. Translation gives CASSLQTERDGYTF.

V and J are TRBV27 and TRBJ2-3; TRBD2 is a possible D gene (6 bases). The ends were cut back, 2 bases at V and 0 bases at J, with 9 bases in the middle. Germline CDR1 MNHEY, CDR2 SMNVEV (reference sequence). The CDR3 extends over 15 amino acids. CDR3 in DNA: TGTGCCAGCAGTTTAGCGGGGTACAGCACAGATACGCAGTATTTT. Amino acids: CASSLAGYSTDTQYF.

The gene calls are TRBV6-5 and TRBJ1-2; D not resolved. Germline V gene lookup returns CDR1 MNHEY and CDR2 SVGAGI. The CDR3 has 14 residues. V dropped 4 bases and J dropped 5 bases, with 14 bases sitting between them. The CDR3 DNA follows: TGTGCCAGCAGTTTCGGCCAGGTTGGGTATGGCTACACCTTC. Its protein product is CASSFGQVGYGYTF.

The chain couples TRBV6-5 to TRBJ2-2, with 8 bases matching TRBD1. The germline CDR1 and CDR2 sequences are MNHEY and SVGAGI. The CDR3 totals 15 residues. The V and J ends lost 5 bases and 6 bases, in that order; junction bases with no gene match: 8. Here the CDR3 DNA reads TGTGCCAGCAGTCCCCGGACAGGGTCGGCCGGGGAGCTGTTTTTT. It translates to CASSPRTGSAGELFF.

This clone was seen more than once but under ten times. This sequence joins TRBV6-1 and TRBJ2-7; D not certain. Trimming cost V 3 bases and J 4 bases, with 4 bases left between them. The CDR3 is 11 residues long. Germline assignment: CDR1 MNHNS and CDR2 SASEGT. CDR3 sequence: CASSDSYEQYF. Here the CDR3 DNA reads TGTGCCAGCAGTGACTCGTACGAGCAGTACTTC.

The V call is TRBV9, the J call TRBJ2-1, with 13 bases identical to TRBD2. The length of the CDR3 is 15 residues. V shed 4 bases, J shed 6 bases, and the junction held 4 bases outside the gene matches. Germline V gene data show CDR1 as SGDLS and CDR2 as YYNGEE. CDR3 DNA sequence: TGTGCCAGCAGCCCTACTAGCGGGGGGGCCAATGAGCAGTTCTTC. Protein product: CASSPTSGGANEQFF.

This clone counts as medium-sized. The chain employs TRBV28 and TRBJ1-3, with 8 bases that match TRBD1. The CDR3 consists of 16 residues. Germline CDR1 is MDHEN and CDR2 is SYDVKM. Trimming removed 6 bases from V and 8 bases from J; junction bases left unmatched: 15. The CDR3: CASSSPRGQGKHTIYF. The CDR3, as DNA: TGTGCCAGCAGCTCCCCCAGGGGGCAGGGGAAGCACACCATATATTTT.

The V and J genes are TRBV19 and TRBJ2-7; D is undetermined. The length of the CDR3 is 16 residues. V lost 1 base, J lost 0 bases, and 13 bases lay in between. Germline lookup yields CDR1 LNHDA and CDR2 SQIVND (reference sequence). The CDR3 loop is CASSIGDGWSSYEQYF. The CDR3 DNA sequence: TGTGCCAGTAGTATAGGAGACGGCTGGAGCTCCTACGAGCAGTACTTC.

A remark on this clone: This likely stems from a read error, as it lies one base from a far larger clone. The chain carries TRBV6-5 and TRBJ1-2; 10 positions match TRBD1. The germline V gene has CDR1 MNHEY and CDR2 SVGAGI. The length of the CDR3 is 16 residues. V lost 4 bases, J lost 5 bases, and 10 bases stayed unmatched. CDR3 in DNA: TGTGCCAGCAGTTCCCAAACCGGGACAGGGGTATATGGCTACACCTTC. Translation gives CASSSQTGTGVYGYTF.

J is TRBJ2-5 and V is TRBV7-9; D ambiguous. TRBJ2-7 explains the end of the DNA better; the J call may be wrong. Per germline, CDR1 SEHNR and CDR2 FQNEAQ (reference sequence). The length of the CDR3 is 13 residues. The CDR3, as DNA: TGTGCCAGCAGCTTAGTGAGCTCCTACGAGCAGTACTTC. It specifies CASSLVSSYEQYF.

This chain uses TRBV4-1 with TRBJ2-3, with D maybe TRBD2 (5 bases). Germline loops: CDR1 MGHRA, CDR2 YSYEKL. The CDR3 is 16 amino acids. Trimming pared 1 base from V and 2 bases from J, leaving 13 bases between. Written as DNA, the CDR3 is TGCGCCAGCAGCCAAGTATATGAAGGACTCACAGATACGCAGTATTTT. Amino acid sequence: CASSQVYEGLTDTQYF.

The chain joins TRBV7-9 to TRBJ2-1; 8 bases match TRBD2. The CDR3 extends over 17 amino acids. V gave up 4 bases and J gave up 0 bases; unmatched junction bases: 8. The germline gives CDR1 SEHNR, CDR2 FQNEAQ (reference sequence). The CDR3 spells CASSSTAGVSSYNEQFF. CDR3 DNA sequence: TGTGCCAGCAGCTCAACAGCGGGGGTGAGCTCCTACAATGAGCAGTTCTTC. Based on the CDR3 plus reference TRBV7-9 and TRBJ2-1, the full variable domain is DTGVSQNPRHKITKRGQNVTFRCDPISEHNRLYWYRQTLGQGPEFLTYFQNEAQLEKSRLLSDRFSAERPKGSFSTLEIQRTEQGDSAMYLCASSSTAGVSSYNEQFFGPGTRLTVL.